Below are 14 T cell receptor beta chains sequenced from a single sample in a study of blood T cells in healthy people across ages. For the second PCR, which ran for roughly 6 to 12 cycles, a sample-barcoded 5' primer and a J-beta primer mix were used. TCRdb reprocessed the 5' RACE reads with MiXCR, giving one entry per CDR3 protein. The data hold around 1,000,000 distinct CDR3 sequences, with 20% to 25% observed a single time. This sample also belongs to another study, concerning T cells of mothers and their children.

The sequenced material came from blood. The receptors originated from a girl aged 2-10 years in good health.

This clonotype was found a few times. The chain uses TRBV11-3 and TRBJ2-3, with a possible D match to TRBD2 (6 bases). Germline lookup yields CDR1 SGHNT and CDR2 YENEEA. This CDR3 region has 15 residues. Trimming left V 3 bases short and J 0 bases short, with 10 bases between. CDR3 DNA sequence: TGTGCCAGCAGCTTTGCGGGGAGTAGCACAGATACGCAGTATTTT. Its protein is CASSFAGSSTDTQYF.

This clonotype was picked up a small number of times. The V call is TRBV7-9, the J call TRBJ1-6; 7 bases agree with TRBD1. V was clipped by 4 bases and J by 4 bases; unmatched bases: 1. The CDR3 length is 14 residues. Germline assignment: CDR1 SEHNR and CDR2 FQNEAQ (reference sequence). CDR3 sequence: CASSSGQYNSPLHF. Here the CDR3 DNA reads TGTGCCAGCAGCTCGGGACAGTATAATTCACCCCTCCACTTT.

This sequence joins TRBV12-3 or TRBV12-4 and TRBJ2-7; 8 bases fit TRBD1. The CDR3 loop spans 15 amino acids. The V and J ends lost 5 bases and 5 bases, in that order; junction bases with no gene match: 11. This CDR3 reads CASSLPGQAENEQYF. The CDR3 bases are TGTGCCAGCAGTCTACCGGGACAGGCGGAAAACGAGCAGTACTTC.

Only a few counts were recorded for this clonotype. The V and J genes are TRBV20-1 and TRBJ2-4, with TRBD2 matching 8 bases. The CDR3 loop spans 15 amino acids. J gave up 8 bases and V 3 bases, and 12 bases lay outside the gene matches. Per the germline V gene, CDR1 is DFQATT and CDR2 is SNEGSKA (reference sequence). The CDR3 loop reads CSASPERGGPDIQYF. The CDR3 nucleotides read TGCAGTGCTAGCCCTGAACGGGGGGGCCCTGACATTCAGTACTTC.

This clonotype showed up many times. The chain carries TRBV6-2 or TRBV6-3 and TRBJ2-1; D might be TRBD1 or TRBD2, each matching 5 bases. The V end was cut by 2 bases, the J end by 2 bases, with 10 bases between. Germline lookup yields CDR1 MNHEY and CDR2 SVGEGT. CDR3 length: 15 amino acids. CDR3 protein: CASSYRGGPYNEQFF. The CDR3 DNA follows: TGTGCCAGCAGTTACCGGGGCGGGCCCTACAATGAGCAGTTCTTC.

The CDR3 loop is CAISSTGGGTEAFF. The DNA of the CDR3 is TGTGCCATCAGTTCAACAGGGGGAGGAACTGAAGCTTTCTTT. The V and J genes are TRBV10-3 and TRBJ1-1, with 8 bases aligning to TRBD1. The CDR3 is 14 residues long. From germline, CDR1 is ENHRY and CDR2 SYGVKD. V trimming: 5 bases; J trimming: 5 bases; junction bases outside the gene matches: 7.

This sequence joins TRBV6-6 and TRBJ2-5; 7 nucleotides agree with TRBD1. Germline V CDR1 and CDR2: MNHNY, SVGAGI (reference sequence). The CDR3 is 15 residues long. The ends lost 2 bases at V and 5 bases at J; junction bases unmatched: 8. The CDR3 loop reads CASSYLRGGSETQYF. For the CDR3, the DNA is TGTGCCAGCAGTTACCTGCGAGGGGGCTCGGAGACCCAGTACTTC.

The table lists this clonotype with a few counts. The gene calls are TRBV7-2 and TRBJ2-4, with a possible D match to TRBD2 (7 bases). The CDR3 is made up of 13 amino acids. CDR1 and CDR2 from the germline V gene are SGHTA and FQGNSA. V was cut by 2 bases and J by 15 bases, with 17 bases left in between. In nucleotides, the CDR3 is TGTGCCAGCAGCTTATTTAGGGGGGGTCCAGGGTACTTC. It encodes CASSLFRGGPGYF.

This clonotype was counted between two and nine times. CDR3 loop: CASRATEYYGYTF. The CDR3 DNA sequence: TGTGCCAGCCGTGCGACAGAGTATTATGGCTACACCTTC. The chain has TRBV25-1 and TRBJ1-2, with D tentatively TRBD1 (5 bases). The V gene lost 8 bases and the J gene lost 5 bases, with 15 bases spanning the gap. CDR3 size: 13 residues. Looked up from germline, CDR1 is MGHDK and CDR2 is SYGVNS.

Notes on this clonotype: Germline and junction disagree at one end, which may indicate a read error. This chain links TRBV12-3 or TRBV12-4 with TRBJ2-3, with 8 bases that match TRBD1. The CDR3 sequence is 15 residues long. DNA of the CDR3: TGTGCCAGCAGCCCCACAGGGGGAAGAACAGATGCGCAGTATTTT. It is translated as CASSPTGGRTDAQYF.

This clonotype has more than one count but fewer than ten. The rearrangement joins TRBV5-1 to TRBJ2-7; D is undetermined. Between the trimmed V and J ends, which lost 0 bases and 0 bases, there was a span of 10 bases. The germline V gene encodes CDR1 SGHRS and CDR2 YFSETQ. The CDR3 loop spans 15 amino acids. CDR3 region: CASSLALITSYEQYF. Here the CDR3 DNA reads TGCGCCAGCAGCTTGGCACTGATTACCTCCTACGAGCAGTACTTC. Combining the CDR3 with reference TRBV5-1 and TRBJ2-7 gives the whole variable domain KAGVTQTPRYLIKTRGQQVTLSCSPISGHRSVSWYQQTPGQGLQFLFEYFSETQRNKGNFPGRFSGRQFSNSRSEMNVSTLELGDSALYLCASSLALITSYEQYFGPGTRLTVT.

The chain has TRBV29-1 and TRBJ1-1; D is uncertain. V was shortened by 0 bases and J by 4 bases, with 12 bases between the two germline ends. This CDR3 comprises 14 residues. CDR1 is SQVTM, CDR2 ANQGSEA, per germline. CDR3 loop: CSVEDEWSGTEAFF. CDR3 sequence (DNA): TGCAGCGTTGAAGATGAGTGGAGTGGCACTGAAGCTTTCTTT.

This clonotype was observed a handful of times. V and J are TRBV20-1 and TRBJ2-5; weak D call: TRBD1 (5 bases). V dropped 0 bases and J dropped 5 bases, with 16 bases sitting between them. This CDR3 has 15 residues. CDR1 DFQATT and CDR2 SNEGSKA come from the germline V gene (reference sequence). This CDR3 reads CSARDQSQGWETQYF. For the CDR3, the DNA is TGCAGTGCTAGAGATCAGTCCCAGGGTTGGGAGACCCAGTACTTC.

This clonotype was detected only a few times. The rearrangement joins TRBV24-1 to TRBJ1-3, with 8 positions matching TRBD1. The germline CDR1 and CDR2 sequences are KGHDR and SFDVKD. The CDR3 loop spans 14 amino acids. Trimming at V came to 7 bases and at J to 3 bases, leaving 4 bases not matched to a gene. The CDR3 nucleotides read TGTGCCACCAGCCAGGGGGCTGGTGGAAACACCATATATTTT. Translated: CATSQGAGGNTIYF.